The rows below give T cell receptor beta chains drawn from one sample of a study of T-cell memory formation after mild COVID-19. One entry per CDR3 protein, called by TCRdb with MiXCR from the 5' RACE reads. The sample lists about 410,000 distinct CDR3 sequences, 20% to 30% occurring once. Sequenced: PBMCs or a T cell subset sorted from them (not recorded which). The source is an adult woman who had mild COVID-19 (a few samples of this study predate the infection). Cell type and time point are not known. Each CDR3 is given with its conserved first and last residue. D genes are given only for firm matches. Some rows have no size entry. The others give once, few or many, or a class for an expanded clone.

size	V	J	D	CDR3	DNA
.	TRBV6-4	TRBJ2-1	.	CASSDSEDRGYNEQFF	TGTGCCAGCAGTGACTCAGAGGACCGGGGGTACAATGAGCAGTTCTTC
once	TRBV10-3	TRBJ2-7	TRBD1	CAIRDRQYEQYF	TGTGCCATCAGGGACAGGCAGTACGAGCAGTACTTC
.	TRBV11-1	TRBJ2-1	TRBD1	CASSGDRVANNEQFF	TGTGCCAGCAGTGGCGACAGGGTTGCCAACAATGAGCAGTTCTTC
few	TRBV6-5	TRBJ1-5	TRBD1	CASRPRTGDNQPQHF	TGTGCCAGCAGACCCCGGACAGGGGACAATCAGCCCCAGCATTTT
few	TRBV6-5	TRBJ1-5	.	CASSYTFNQPQHF	TGTGCCAGCAGTTACACTTTCAATCAGCCCCAGCATTTT
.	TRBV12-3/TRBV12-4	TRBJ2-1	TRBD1	CASSPTGARYNEQFF	TGTGCCAGCAGCCCCACAGGGGCGAGGTACAATGAGCAGTTCTTC
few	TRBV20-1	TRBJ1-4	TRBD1	CSARRQGNEKLFF	TGCAGTGCTAGAAGACAGGGCAATGAAAAACTGTTTTTT
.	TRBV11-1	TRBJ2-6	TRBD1	CASSIGQGGSGANVLTF	TGTGCCAGCAGCATCGGACAGGGAGGCTCCGGGGCCAACGTCCTGACTTTC
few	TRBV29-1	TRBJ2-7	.	CSVAFSANSYEQYF	TGCAGCGTCGCTTTTAGCGCGAACTCCTACGAGCAGTACTTC
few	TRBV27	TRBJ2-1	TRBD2	CASNPAAGRGRAEKFF	TGTGCCAGCAATCCCGCTGCGGGGCGCGGGAGGGCCGAGAAGTTCTTC
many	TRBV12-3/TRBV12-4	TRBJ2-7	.	CASRPTSGEQYF	TGTGCCAGCAGGCCCACTAGTGGCGAGCAGTACTTC
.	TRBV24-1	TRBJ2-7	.	CATSGAVSGEQYF	TGTGCCACCAGTGGTGCGGTCTCGGGCGAGCAGTACTTC
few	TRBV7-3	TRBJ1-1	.	CATTAGGEAFF	TGTGCCACCACTGCCGGAGGTGAAGCTTTCTTT
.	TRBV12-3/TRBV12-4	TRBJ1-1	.	CASSPRGGARTEAFF	TGTGCCAGCAGCCCCCGCGGGGGCGCGCGGACTGAAGCTTTCTTT
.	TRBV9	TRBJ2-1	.	CASSVFDTTPSGEQFF	TGTGCCAGCAGCGTATTCGACACCACTCCAAGCGGTGAGCAGTTCTTC
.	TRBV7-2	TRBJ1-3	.	CASSPSSEYSGNTIYF	TGTGCCAGCAGCCCCTCCTCGGAGTACTCTGGAAACACCATATATTTT
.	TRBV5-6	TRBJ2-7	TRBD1	CASSLFTRQGSSHEQYF	TGTGCCAGCAGCTTGTTTACCCGACAGGGGAGCTCCCACGAGCAGTACTTC
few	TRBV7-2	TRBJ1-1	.	CASSLGFMNTEAFF	TGTGCCAGCAGCTTAGGTTTCATGAACACTGAAGCTTTCTTT
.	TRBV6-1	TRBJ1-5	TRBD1	CASSEYPGGNQPQHF	TGTGCCAGCAGTGAATACCCAGGGGGAAATCAGCCCCAGCATTTT
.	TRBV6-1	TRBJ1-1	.	CAGRRGESVSEAFF	TGTGCCGGAAGGAGAGGGGAATCGGTCTCTGAAGCTTTCTTT
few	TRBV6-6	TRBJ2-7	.	CASSDEPSYEQYF	TGTGCCAGCTCGGACGAACCTTCCTACGAGCAGTACTTC
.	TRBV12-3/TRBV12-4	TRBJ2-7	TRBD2	CASSTLPGLAGKEQYF	TGTGCCAGCAGTACTCTACCGGGACTAGCGGGAAAAGAGCAGTACTTC
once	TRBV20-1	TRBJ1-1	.	CSARVLDGGNTEAFF	TGCAGTGCTAGAGTTTTAGATGGGGGGAACACTGAAGCTTTCTTT
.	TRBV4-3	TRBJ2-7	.	CASSQAWPLTYEQYF	TGCGCCAGCAGCCAAGCTTGGCCACTAACTTACGAGCAGTACTTC
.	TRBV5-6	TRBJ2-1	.	CASSGSGTAGFF	TGTGCCAGCAGCGGGAGCGGGACAGCGGGGTTCTTC
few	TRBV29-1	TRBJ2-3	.	CSVPNRVTSTDTQYF	TGCAGCGTGCCCAACAGAGTAACTAGCACAGATACGCAGTATTTT
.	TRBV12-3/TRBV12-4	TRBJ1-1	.	CASSPGTIIFKRSNTEAFF	TGTGCCAGCAGCCCAGGGACCATTATCTTCAAACGTTCGAACACTGAAGCTTTCTTT
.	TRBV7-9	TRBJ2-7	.	CASSLGYSGYSYEQYF	TGTGCCAGCAGCTTAGGTTATTCAGGCTACTCCTACGAGCAGTACTTC
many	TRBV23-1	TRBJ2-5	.	CASSQDVGETQYF	TGCGCCAGCAGTCAAGACGTAGGGGAGACCCAGTACTTC
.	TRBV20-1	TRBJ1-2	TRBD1	CSASPVQGRYLNYGYTF	TGCAGTGCTAGCCCCGTACAGGGGAGATACCTTAACTATGGCTACACCTTC
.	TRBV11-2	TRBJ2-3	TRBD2	CASSSGLAEPRNTQYF	TGTGCCAGCAGCTCCGGACTAGCGGAACCGAGGAATACGCAGTATTTT
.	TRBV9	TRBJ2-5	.	CASSVEAGGMGIQETQYF	TGTGCCAGCAGCGTAGAGGCAGGGGGGATGGGGATCCAAGAGACCCAGTACTTC
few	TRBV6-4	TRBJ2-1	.	CASRQWGDNDNEQFF	TGTGCCAGCAGGCAATGGGGGGACAACGACAATGAGCAGTTCTTC
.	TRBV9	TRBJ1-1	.	CASSVGGASEAFF	TGTGCCAGCAGCGTAGGGGGGGCGTCTGAAGCTTTCTTT
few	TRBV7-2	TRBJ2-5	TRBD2	CASSFQLAGVETQYF	TGTGCCAGCAGCTTTCAACTAGCGGGGGTGGAGACCCAGTACTTC